The sequence of this TCR beta chain was determined in a study of cytomegalovirus exposure and HLA in healthy donors. Findings and caveats of the study: The study designated roughly 150 TCR beta chains cytomegalovirus-associated. Whilst most TCR sequences proved rare, a subset of public TCRs occurred across many donors.

Germline CDR1 and CDR2: WSHSY and SAAADI. Trimming left V 4 bases short and J 6 bases short, with 13 bases between. This CDR3 has 14 amino acids. Data came from immunoSEQ multiplex PCR; TCRdb stores just in-frame clones and leaves some out. The repertoire holds roughly 250,000 clones, with 85% to 90% as singletons. Of note for this clone: Its antigen is undetermined.

This receptor was obtained from a young woman in good health and CMV-seronegative. V is TRBV10-2 and J is TRBJ2-1, with D maybe TRBD2 (6 bases). The sample comprised PBMCs. The DNA for the CDR3 is TGCGCCAGCAGTGCGGGACGGGGGACCAATGAGCAGTTCTTC. This gives the protein CASSAGRGTNEQFF.